Listed below are T cell receptor beta chains from one sample, sequenced in a study of blood T cells in healthy people across ages. From the 5' RACE reads, TCRdb called clonotypes with MiXCR, one entry per CDR3 protein. The sample lists roughly 700,000 distinct CDR3 sequences; approximately 50% were seen once. The sequencing sample was made of blood. These receptors all stem from a woman aged 55-75 years in good health. Both conserved end residues are part of each CDR3. Fields, in order: clone size, J gene, D gene, V gene, CDR3 protein, CDR3 DNA. The D gene is left open where the match is weak. Only part of the rows carry a size: once, few, many, or a class if the clone is expanded.

clone size: many
J gene: TRBJ2-7
D gene: -
V gene: TRBV7-2
CDR3 protein: CASSLGPKYEQYF
CDR3 DNA: TGTGCCAGCAGCTTAGGGCCCAAATACGAGCAGTACTTC

clone size: -
J gene: TRBJ2-7
D gene: -
V gene: TRBV7-2
CDR3 protein: CASSFIPAYNEQYF
CDR3 DNA: TGTGCCAGCAGCTTCATACCCGCTTACAATGAGCAGTACTTC

clone size: -
J gene: TRBJ1-2
D gene: -
V gene: TRBV3-1
CDR3 protein: CASSRLDGYTF
CDR3 DNA: TGTGCCAGCAGTCGGTTGGATGGCTACACCTTC

clone size: -
J gene: TRBJ2-7
D gene: TRBD1
V gene: TRBV7-9
CDR3 protein: CASSVDRGREQYF
CDR3 DNA: TGTGCCAGCAGCGTCGACAGGGGGCGCGAGCAGTACTTC

clone size: -
J gene: TRBJ2-7
D gene: TRBD2
V gene: TRBV4-1
CDR3 protein: CASSHRTSGSLYEQYF
CDR3 DNA: TGCGCCAGCAGCCACAGAACTAGCGGGAGTCTCTACGAGCAGTACTTC

clone size: -
J gene: TRBJ1-4
D gene: -
V gene: TRBV27
CDR3 protein: CASSPDGGIDEKLFF
CDR3 DNA: TGTGCCAGCAGTCCAGACGGGGGAATCGATGAAAAACTGTTTTTT

clone size: -
J gene: TRBJ2-3
D gene: TRBD1
V gene: TRBV6-1
CDR3 protein: CASSQSRDRWLTDTQYF
CDR3 DNA: TGTGCCAGCAGCCAAAGCCGGGACAGGTGGCTCACAGATACGCAGTATTTT

clone size: -
J gene: TRBJ2-7
D gene: -
V gene: TRBV5-1
CDR3 protein: CASSLASDTYEQYF
CDR3 DNA: TGCGCCAGCAGCTTGGCCTCCGACACCTACGAGCAGTACTTC

clone size: -
J gene: TRBJ2-7
D gene: -
V gene: TRBV28
CDR3 protein: CASSLQGIPAYEQYF
CDR3 DNA: TGTGCCAGCAGTCTACAGGGTATTCCGGCCTACGAGCAGTACTTC

clone size: few
J gene: TRBJ2-1
D gene: TRBD1
V gene: TRBV12-3/TRBV12-4
CDR3 protein: CASSFGQGRGDEQFF
CDR3 DNA: TGTGCCAGCAGTTTTGGACAGGGGCGCGGCGATGAGCAGTTCTTC

clone size: -
J gene: TRBJ1-1
D gene: -
V gene: TRBV7-2
CDR3 protein: CASSLVGGANTEAFF
CDR3 DNA: TGTGCCAGCAGCTTAGTTGGGGGAGCGAACACTGAAGCTTTCTTT

clone size: -
J gene: TRBJ2-7
D gene: -
V gene: TRBV25-1
CDR3 protein: CASSELAGAGTYEQYF
CDR3 DNA: TGTGCCAGCAGTGAATTGGCAGGTGCTGGAACCTACGAGCAGTACTTC

clone size: few
J gene: TRBJ1-2
D gene: TRBD1
V gene: TRBV27
CDR3 protein: CASRTGPWDGYTF
CDR3 DNA: TGTGCCAGCAGGACAGGGCCTTGGGATGGCTACACCTTC

clone size: few
J gene: TRBJ2-1
D gene: TRBD1
V gene: TRBV9
CDR3 protein: CASSVSTGAEQFF
CDR3 DNA: TGTGCCAGCAGCGTATCGACAGGGGCCGAGCAGTTCTTC

clone size: -
J gene: TRBJ2-5
D gene: -
V gene: TRBV15
CDR3 protein: CATSRVPFDRTQETQYF
CDR3 DNA: TGTGCCACCAGCAGAGTCCCTTTTGACAGGACCCAAGAGACCCAGTACTTC

clone size: -
J gene: TRBJ2-5
D gene: -
V gene: TRBV12-3/TRBV12-4
CDR3 protein: CASSSPGSGETQYF
CDR3 DNA: TGTGCCAGCAGTTCCCCCGGGAGCGGAGAGACCCAGTACTTC

clone size: -
J gene: TRBJ2-3
D gene: -
V gene: TRBV20-1
CDR3 protein: CSARSRESDTQYF
CDR3 DNA: TGCAGTGCTAGGTCCCGGGAGTCAGATACGCAGTATTTT

clone size: once
J gene: TRBJ2-3
D gene: -
V gene: TRBV4-3
CDR3 protein: CASSQEAISTDTQYF
CDR3 DNA: TGCGCCAGCAGCCAAGAGGCAATATCGACAGATACGCAGTATTTT

clone size: -
J gene: TRBJ2-5
D gene: TRBD2
V gene: TRBV3-1
CDR3 protein: CASSDRLARGIQYF
CDR3 DNA: TGTGCCAGCAGCGACCGACTAGCTCGAGGTATCCAGTACTTC

clone size: -
J gene: TRBJ1-1
D gene: -
V gene: TRBV7-2
CDR3 protein: CASSQVSHTEAFF
CDR3 DNA: TGTGCCAGCAGCCAAGTTTCGCACACTGAAGCTTTCTTT

clone size: -
J gene: TRBJ1-4
D gene: TRBD1
V gene: TRBV4-2
CDR3 protein: CASSPPAGTGGNGEKLFF
CDR3 DNA: TGTGCCAGCAGCCCCCCCGCCGGGACAGGGGGCAATGGTGAAAAACTGTTTTTT

clone size: few
J gene: TRBJ2-7
D gene: -
V gene: TRBV28
CDR3 protein: CASRPSRLSSYEQYF
CDR3 DNA: TGTGCCAGCAGGCCATCCAGGTTATCGTCCTACGAGCAGTACTTC

clone size: -
J gene: TRBJ2-7
D gene: -
V gene: TRBV27
CDR3 protein: CASSLKWRQGIYEQYF
CDR3 DNA: TGTGCCAGCAGTTTAAAGTGGAGGCAGGGGATCTACGAGCAGTACTTC

clone size: -
J gene: TRBJ2-7
D gene: TRBD1
V gene: TRBV27
CDR3 protein: CASSPYPRTGGHEQYF
CDR3 DNA: TGTGCCAGCAGTCCATACCCTAGGACAGGGGGCCACGAGCAGTACTTC

clone size: -
J gene: TRBJ2-5
D gene: -
V gene: TRBV14
CDR3 protein: CASSQARPPETQYF
CDR3 DNA: TGTGCCAGCAGCCAAGCCCGACCCCCAGAGACCCAGTACTTC

clone size: -
J gene: TRBJ1-1
D gene: TRBD1
V gene: TRBV5-5
CDR3 protein: CASSPGDRAGWSTEAFF
CDR3 DNA: TGTGCCAGCAGCCCGGGAGACAGGGCCGGGTGGAGCACTGAAGCTTTCTTT

clone size: once
J gene: TRBJ2-2
D gene: TRBD1
V gene: TRBV7-2
CDR3 protein: CASSLWDRATGELFF
CDR3 DNA: TGTGCCAGCAGCTTATGGGACAGAGCCACCGGGGAGCTGTTTTTT

clone size: -
J gene: TRBJ2-7
D gene: -
V gene: TRBV7-2
CDR3 protein: CASSKGGTDTYEQYF
CDR3 DNA: TGTGCCAGCAGCAAAGGAGGGACGGATACCTACGAGCAGTACTTC

clone size: once
J gene: TRBJ2-2
D gene: -
V gene: TRBV20-1
CDR3 protein: CSALRDMNTGELFF
CDR3 DNA: TGCAGTGCTCTCCGGGATATGAACACCGGGGAGCTGTTTTTT

clone size: -
J gene: TRBJ1-1
D gene: -
V gene: TRBV29-1
CDR3 protein: CSVGRGDEKTEAFF
CDR3 DNA: TGCAGCGTGGGGCGGGGAGATGAGAAGACTGAAGCTTTCTTT

clone size: -
J gene: TRBJ2-1
D gene: -
V gene: TRBV12-3/TRBV12-4
CDR3 protein: CASNPRRSCNEQFF
CDR3 DNA: TGTGCCAGCAATCCCCGGAGGTCCTGCAATGAGCAGTTCTTC

clone size: -
J gene: TRBJ1-1
D gene: -
V gene: TRBV7-9
CDR3 protein: CASRPTGSDTEAFF
CDR3 DNA: TGTGCCAGCAGACCTACAGGGTCGGACACTGAAGCTTTCTTT

clone size: -
J gene: TRBJ2-1
D gene: -
V gene: TRBV20-1
CDR3 protein: CSARDSLRNEQFF
CDR3 DNA: TGCAGTGCTAGAGATAGTTTAAGGAATGAGCAGTTCTTC

clone size: -
J gene: TRBJ1-1
D gene: -
V gene: TRBV27
CDR3 protein: CASSRMGSAEAFF
CDR3 DNA: TGTGCCAGCAGCCGAATGGGGAGCGCTGAAGCTTTCTTT

clone size: few
J gene: TRBJ2-1
D gene: -
V gene: TRBV18
CDR3 protein: CASSPTTDGINEQFF
CDR3 DNA: TGTGCCAGCTCACCCACTACCGACGGGATAAACGAGCAGTTCTTC

clone size: -
J gene: TRBJ2-1
D gene: -
V gene: TRBV30
CDR3 protein: CAWRGGGGLNEQFF
CDR3 DNA: TGTGCCTGGAGGGGGGGAGGGGGGCTAAATGAGCAGTTCTTC

clone size: few
J gene: TRBJ2-7
D gene: -
V gene: TRBV7-2
CDR3 protein: CASSLRAYSTEAYEQYF
CDR3 DNA: TGTGCCAGCAGCTTGAGAGCCTATTCGACGGAAGCCTACGAGCAGTACTTC

clone size: -
J gene: TRBJ2-5
D gene: TRBD1
V gene: TRBV28
CDR3 protein: CASGRTGNQETQYF
CDR3 DNA: TGTGCCAGCGGAAGGACAGGCAACCAAGAGACCCAGTACTTC

clone size: -
J gene: TRBJ2-6
D gene: -
V gene: TRBV6-1
CDR3 protein: CASSREGQFKSGANVLTF
CDR3 DNA: TGTGCCAGCAGTCGGGAGGGACAGTTTAAGTCTGGGGCCAACGTCCTGACTTTC

clone size: few
J gene: TRBJ2-1
D gene: TRBD2
V gene: TRBV4-1
CDR3 protein: CASSQVGGRTSYNEQFF
CDR3 DNA: TGCGCCAGCAGCCAAGTGGGCGGGAGGACATCCTACAATGAGCAGTTCTTC

clone size: -
J gene: TRBJ1-6
D gene: TRBD1
V gene: TRBV30
CDR3 protein: CAAQGDSYNSPLHF
CDR3 DNA: TGTGCCGCCCAGGGGGACTCCTATAATTCACCCCTCCACTTT

clone size: few
J gene: TRBJ2-7
D gene: TRBD1
V gene: TRBV10-3
CDR3 protein: CAISVGTDYEQYF
CDR3 DNA: TGTGCCATCAGTGTCGGGACAGACTACGAGCAGTACTTC

clone size: -
J gene: TRBJ1-4
D gene: -
V gene: TRBV11-2
CDR3 protein: CASSLDRGKGNEKLFF
CDR3 DNA: TGTGCCAGCAGCTTAGATCGAGGGAAGGGGAATGAAAAACTGTTTTTT

clone size: -
J gene: TRBJ2-1
D gene: TRBD1
V gene: TRBV4-2
CDR3 protein: CASSQVGTGYNEQFF
CDR3 DNA: TGTGCCAGCAGCCAAGTGGGGACAGGCTACAATGAGCAGTTCTTC

clone size: -
J gene: TRBJ1-5
D gene: -
V gene: TRBV6-5
CDR3 protein: CASSPWGHTGQPQHF
CDR3 DNA: TGTGCCAGCAGCCCCTGGGGTCATACGGGTCAGCCCCAGCATTTT

clone size: -
J gene: TRBJ1-4
D gene: -
V gene: TRBV7-6
CDR3 protein: CASSLIQDQEKLFF
CDR3 DNA: TGTGCCAGCAGCTTAATACAGGACCAGGAAAAACTGTTTTTT

clone size: -
J gene: TRBJ1-6
D gene: -
V gene: TRBV2
CDR3 protein: CASSEIQGPSPLHF
CDR3 DNA: TGTGCCAGCAGTGAGATTCAGGGTCCTTCACCCCTCCACTTT

clone size: once
J gene: TRBJ2-1
D gene: TRBD2
V gene: TRBV9
CDR3 protein: CASSVSGRADEQFF
CDR3 DNA: TGTGCCAGCAGCGTTAGCGGGAGGGCGGATGAGCAGTTCTTC

clone size: -
J gene: TRBJ2-3
D gene: -
V gene: TRBV4-1
CDR3 protein: CASSQDRVYDTQYF
CDR3 DNA: TGCGCCAGCAGCCAAGACAGGGTTTACGATACGCAGTATTTT

clone size: -
J gene: TRBJ1-2
D gene: -
V gene: TRBV12-3/TRBV12-4
CDR3 protein: CASSWGPDRQSGRTF
CDR3 DNA: TGTGCCAGCAGTTGGGGACCTGACAGGCAGTCGGGGCGCACCTTC

clone size: -
J gene: TRBJ2-7
D gene: -
V gene: TRBV3-1
CDR3 protein: CANSQFRDNQYF
CDR3 DNA: TGTGCCAACAGCCAATTCCGGGACAATCAGTACTTC

clone size: -
J gene: TRBJ2-3
D gene: TRBD2
V gene: TRBV20-1
CDR3 protein: CSASGLADLDTQYF
CDR3 DNA: TGCAGTGCTTCGGGACTAGCGGACCTAGATACGCAGTATTTT

clone size: -
J gene: TRBJ2-5
D gene: -
V gene: TRBV28
CDR3 protein: CASSLETGIRESQETQYF
CDR3 DNA: TGTGCCAGCAGTTTAGAAACAGGGATACGGGAGAGCCAAGAGACCCAGTACTTC

clone size: -
J gene: TRBJ1-4
D gene: -
V gene: TRBV12-3/TRBV12-4
CDR3 protein: CASSVGGDNEKLFF
CDR3 DNA: TGTGCCAGCAGTGTAGGTGGGGATAATGAAAAACTGTTTTTT

clone size: -
J gene: TRBJ2-1
D gene: TRBD2
V gene: TRBV7-2
CDR3 protein: CASNPGGSAGGYEQFF
CDR3 DNA: TGTGCCAGCAACCCTGGCGGTAGCGCGGGGGGGTATGAGCAGTTCTTC

clone size: few
J gene: TRBJ2-7
D gene: -
V gene: TRBV20-1
CDR3 protein: CSASAYSSYEQYF
CDR3 DNA: TGCAGTGCTAGCGCCTACTCCTCCTACGAGCAGTACTTC

clone size: -
J gene: TRBJ2-6
D gene: TRBD1
V gene: TRBV9
CDR3 protein: CASSARIRQGNSGANVLTF
CDR3 DNA: TGTGCCAGCAGCGCCCGTATTCGACAGGGGAACTCTGGGGCCAACGTCCTGACTTTC